The 5 T cell receptor beta chains below all came from one sample that was sequenced in a study of blood T cells in healthy people across ages. The authors ran a second PCR of 7 to 11 cycles using a sample-barcoded 5' primer and a J-beta primer mix. TCRdb recomputed calls from the 5' RACE reads with MiXCR, one row per CDR3 protein. The sample shows 1.2 million to 1.5 million distinct CDR3 sequences, 42% of them seen only once. Sequencing was performed on blood. These receptors all stem from a woman younger than 35 in good health.

Here the CDR3 reads CASSPFDTGGNTEAFF. The DNA of the CDR3 is TGTGCCAGCAGTCCGTTTGATACGGGGGGGAACACTGAAGCTTTCTTT. The chain recombines TRBV7-2 with TRBJ1-1; the D gene is possibly TRBD1 (5 bases). The CDR3 has 16 residues. V was pared by 6 bases and J by 1 base, with 18 bases between. Germline values: CDR1 SGHTA, CDR2 FQGNSA. Variable domain in full (rest from reference TRBV7-2 and TRBJ1-1): GAGVSQSPSNKVTEKGKDVELRCDPISGHTALYWYRQSLGQGLEFLIYFQGNSAPDKSGLPSDRFSAERTGGSVSTLTIQRTQQEDSAVYLCASSPFDTGGNTEAFFGQGTRLTVV.

Comment on this clonotype: A read error is possible here, since a much larger clone lies one base away. The chain joins TRBV7-9 to TRBJ2-5; 7 nucleotides line up with TRBD2. Germline lookup yields CDR1 SEHNR and CDR2 FQNEAQ (reference sequence). This CDR3 has 15 residues. The trim removed 2 bases at V and 11 bases at J, leaving 14 bases unmatched. CDR3: CASSLTGTTYNEQYF. CDR3 sequence (DNA): TGTGCCAGCAGCTTAACGGGGACTACCTACAATGAGCAGTACTTC.

This chain connects TRBV27 to TRBJ2-1, with D perhaps given as TRBD1 or TRBD2 (5 bases each). The CDR3 contains 14 residues. From germline, CDR1 is MNHEY and CDR2 SMNVEV (reference sequence). V was cut by 6 bases and J by 8 bases, with 17 bases left in between. CDR3 protein: CASSTGPSRDEQFF. The CDR3 DNA sequence: TGTGCCAGCAGCACGGGACCTTCGAGGGATGAGCAGTTCTTC.

The V and J genes are TRBV5-1 and TRBJ1-2, with a weak D call TRBD1 (5 bases). Trimming left V 2 bases short and J 3 bases short, with 11 bases between. Germline V gives CDR1 SGHRS, CDR2 YFSETQ. This CDR3 has 14 amino acids. CDR3 residues: CASSFGGYYYGYTF. In DNA, the CDR3 is TGCGCCAGCAGCTTTGGGGGATATTACTATGGCTACACCTTC.

This chain connects TRBV6-5 to TRBJ2-1; 7 bases match TRBD2. Trimming cost V 2 bases and J 7 bases; bases outside gene matches: 5. This CDR3 has 14 amino acids. Germline lookup yields CDR1 MNHEY and CDR2 SVGAGI. CDR3: CASSYVAGDNEQFF. The CDR3 DNA reads TGTGCCAGCAGTTACGTGGCGGGGGATAATGAGCAGTTCTTC.